One sample yielded the 10 T cell receptor beta chains listed below, sequenced in a study of blood T cell repertoires in COVID-19. TCRdb's copy holds only in-frame clones and misses some; the assay was immunoSEQ multiplex PCR. The sample holds about 160,000 clones, 90% to 95% seen once. Input material: peripheral blood. The source is a woman aged 45-60 years with acute or convalescent COVID-19.

Here the CDR3 DNA reads TGTGCCAGCAGCTTAATGGGACTAGCGGAAGATAACGCCAAAAACATTCAGTACTTC. As protein: CASSLMGLAEDNAKNIQYF. The chain is built from TRBV7-3 and TRBJ2-4; 11 bases map to TRBD2. The ends lost 1 base at V and 1 base at J; junction bases unmatched: 9. This CDR3 has 19 residues. CDR1 is SGHTA and CDR2 is FQGTGA in the germline V gene.

The chain uses TRBV28 and TRBJ2-1; the D gene is possibly TRBD2 (6 bases). V gave up 3 bases and J gave up 4 bases, with 13 bases separating them. The CDR3 is 15 residues long. Germline V CDR1 and CDR2: MDHEN, SYDVKM. The CDR3 region is CASSFFGTQYNEQFF. The CDR3 nucleotides read TGTGCCAGCAGTTTTTTCGGGACTCAATACAATGAGCAGTTCTTC.

CDR3 protein: CASSHPTGDRNTEAFF. CDR3 bases: TGCGCCAGCAGCCACCCCACCGGGGACAGGAACACTGAAGCTTTCTTT. The chain joins TRBV4-1 to TRBJ1-1, with 7 bases fitting TRBD1. Trimming took 3 bases from V and 1 from J; bases not matched to a gene: 8. This CDR3 comprises 16 residues. The germline gives CDR1 MGHRA, CDR2 YSYEKL.

The chain recombines TRBV4-1 with TRBJ1-1; a weak D match, TRBD1 (6 bases). This CDR3 has 13 amino acids. Trimming cost V 0 bases and J 8 bases, with 10 bases left between them. Germline V gene sequence: CDR1 MGHRA, CDR2 YSYEKL. Written as DNA, the CDR3 is TGCGCCAGCAGCCAAGAGCGGACAGTCGAAGCTTTCTTT. This codes for CASSQERTVEAFF.

This sequence joins TRBV7-2 and TRBJ2-3; 8 nucleotides agree with TRBD2. Germline assignment: CDR1 SGHTA and CDR2 FQGNSA. This CDR3 has 15 amino acids. V shed 5 bases and J 1 base; nucleotides not matched to a gene: 5. The CDR3 reads CASSRGGSGTDTQYF. CDR3 DNA sequence: TGTGCCAGCAGCCGGGGGGGTAGCGGCACAGATACGCAGTATTTT.

The chain employs TRBV27 and TRBJ2-1; D is unresolved. The CDR3 contains 15 residues. Germline-derived CDR1 and CDR2 are MNHEY and SMNVEV (reference sequence). V was cut by 5 bases and J by 3 bases, with 14 bases left in between. The CDR3 DNA reads TGTGCCAGCAGTGGAGCAGTTAGGAGCTACAATGAGCAGTTCTTC. Protein: CASSGAVRSYNEQFF.

The V and J genes are TRBV18 and TRBJ2-2; perhaps TRBD1 as D (6 bases). The V and J ends lost 2 bases and 3 bases respectively, with 7 bases between them. CDR3 length: 14 amino acids. Germline loops: CDR1 KGHSH, CDR2 LQKENI. The CDR3 DNA reads TGTGCCAGCTCACCAAAGGGGGACACCGGGGAGCTGTTTTTT. Its translation is CASSPKGDTGELFF. The whole variable domain, remainder taken from reference TRBV18 and TRBJ2-2, is NAGVMQNPRHLVRRRGQEARLRCSPMKGHSHVYWYRQLPEEGLKFMVYLQKENIIDESGMPKERFSAEFPKEGPSILRIQQVVRGDSAAYFCASSPKGDTGELFFGEGSRLTVL.

This clone was seen once. This sequence joins TRBV9 and TRBJ2-2; D gene ambiguous. Germline CDR1 reads SGDLS; CDR2 reads YYNGEE. The CDR3 runs to 15 residues. The germline V and J ends were trimmed by 3 bases and 5 bases, with 14 bases remaining between them. CDR3 sequence: CASSATGSKTGELFF. CDR3 nucleotides: TGTGCCAGCAGCGCCACCGGGTCCAAGACCGGGGAGCTGTTTTTT. The full variable domain, rest sourced from reference TRBV9 and TRBJ2-2, is DSGVTQTPKHLITATGQRVTLRCSPRSGDLSVYWYQQSLDQGLQFLIQYYNGEERAKGNILERFSAQQFPDLHSELNLSSLELGDSALYFCASSATGSKTGELFFGEGSRLTVL.

The sample holds one count of this clone. The gene calls are TRBV28 and TRBJ2-7, with TRBD2 as a possible D gene (6 bases). This CDR3 contains 16 residues. Germline loops: CDR1 MDHEN, CDR2 SYDVKM. Trimming shortened V by 5 bases and J by 4 bases, and 21 bases separated the two germline ends. The CDR3 DNA is TGTGCCAGCAGTCTCTACCGGGACTGGGCCAGGTACGAGCAGTACTTC. Translating it yields CASSLYRDWARYEQYF.

The rearrangement uses TRBV27 and TRBJ2-7, with 12 bases fitting TRBD2. Germline V lookup: CDR1 MNHEY, CDR2 SMNVEV (reference sequence). This CDR3 is built from 15 residues. J was trimmed by 2 bases and V by 3 bases; bases with no gene match: 2. In DNA form, the CDR3 reads TGTGCCAGCAGTTTCGGACTAGCGGGACCCTACGAGCAGTACTTC. Translation gives CASSFGLAGPYEQYF.